The rows below give T cell receptor beta chains drawn from one sample of a study of post-analysis software for immune sequencing data. TCRdb redid the calling of the PCR reads with MiXCR, one entry per CDR3 protein. The table shows 750,000 to 900,000 distinct CDR3 sequences, with about 45% occurring only once. Sequencing was carried out using blood. All receptors derive from a girl aged 5 to 17 with multiple sclerosis. The CDR3 runs from the conserved cysteine through the conserved F or W. The D gene is left open where the match is weak. Size values are once, few and many counts, or a class for expanded clones, and some rows have none.

TRBJ2-5 | - | TRBV12-3/TRBV12-4 | TRBD2 | CASSFAGDTQETQYF | TGTGCCAGCAGTTTCGCGGGAGACACCCAAGAGACCCAGTACTTC
TRBJ1-4 | - | TRBV20-1 | - | CSARRTENEKLFF | TGCAGTGCTAGAAGGACAGAGAATGAAAAACTGTTTTTT
TRBJ2-3 | - | TRBV11-2 | - | CASSLGLFETHTQDTQYF | TGTGCCAGCAGCTTAGGCCTCTTCGAGACCCACACACAAGATACGCAGTATTTT
TRBJ2-7 | many | TRBV5-1 | TRBD2 | CASSLASGSTYEQYF | TGTGCCAGCAGCTTAGCTAGCGGGAGCACCTACGAGCAGTACTTC
TRBJ2-1 | - | TRBV6-1 | - | CPSSVGGSYNEQFF | TGTCCCAGCAGTGTAGGAGGATCCTACAATGAGCAGTTCTTC
TRBJ1-1 | - | TRBV19 | - | CASKPRGGSNTEAFF | TGTGCCAGCAAACCCCGGGGCGGGTCGAACACTGAAGCTTTCTTT
TRBJ2-3 | - | TRBV12-3/TRBV12-4 | TRBD2 | CASSPPSREGVTDTQYF | TGTGCCAGCAGCCCTCCCTCGCGGGAGGGAGTCACAGATACGCAGTATTTT
TRBJ2-1 | once | TRBV29-1 | TRBD2 | CSVEDRASGRAGEQFF | TGCAGCGTTGAAGATAGGGCTAGCGGGAGGGCCGGTGAGCAGTTCTTC
TRBJ2-5 | few | TRBV28 | - | CASSSGTQEETQYF | TGTGCCAGCAGTTCCGGGACGCAAGAAGAGACCCAGTACTTC
TRBJ2-1 | - | TRBV27 | - | CASNFLGPSSYNEQFF | TGTGCCAGCAACTTCTTGGGACCGTCCTCCTACAATGAGCAGTTCTTC
TRBJ1-2 | - | TRBV24-1 | TRBD1 | CATSAEDRGGYTF | TGTGCCACCAGTGCTGAGGACAGGGGCGGCTACACCTTC
TRBJ2-7 | - | TRBV20-1 | TRBD1 | CRGDGTGGYEQYF | TGCAGGGGGGATGGGACAGGGGGCTACGAGCAGTACTTC
TRBJ1-2 | - | TRBV2 | TRBD1 | CASGPGTGALDGYTF | TGTGCCAGCGGACCCGGGACAGGGGCATTAGATGGCTACACCTTC
TRBJ1-2 | few | TRBV29-1 | TRBD1 | CSVEGTGSNYGYTF | TGCAGCGTTGAAGGGACAGGATCTAACTATGGCTACACCTTC
TRBJ2-1 | - | TRBV20-1 | - | CSARAFSGHSYNEQFF | TGCAGTGCTCGTGCCTTCTCGGGACATTCCTACAATGAGCAGTTCTTC
TRBJ2-1 | - | TRBV24-1 | TRBD2 | CATSDSLAGNYNEQFF | TGTGCCACCAGTGATTCACTAGCGGGTAACTACAATGAGCAGTTCTTC
TRBJ2-2 | - | TRBV12-3/TRBV12-4 | - | CACSFTEGTGELFF | TGTGCCTGCAGTTTTACCGAAGGAACCGGGGAGCTGTTTTTT
TRBJ2-1 | - | TRBV6-4 | TRBD2 | CASSDTSGSSYNEQFF | TGTGCCAGCAGTGACACTAGCGGGAGCTCTTACAATGAGCAGTTCTTC
TRBJ1-5 | - | TRBV11-2 | TRBD1 | CASSLDRVGNQPQHF | TGTGCCAGCAGCTTGGACAGGGTCGGCAATCAGCCCCAGCATTTT
TRBJ2-7 | - | TRBV7-2 | - | CASSSGAGAYEQYF | TGTGCCAGCAGCTCTGGAGCTGGAGCCTACGAGCAGTACTTC
TRBJ2-1 | - | TRBV10-3 | - | CAISESWDDHNEQFF | TGTGCCATCAGTGAGTCGTGGGACGACCACAATGAGCAGTTCTTC
TRBJ2-5 | - | TRBV5-1 | - | CASSLDWVRETQYF | TGCGCCAGCAGCTTGGATTGGGTCCGGGAGACCCAGTACTTC
TRBJ2-7 | - | TRBV20-1 | TRBD1 | CSARDYDRGYEQYF | TGCAGTGCTAGAGATTACGACAGGGGTTACGAGCAGTACTTC
TRBJ2-1 | few | TRBV12-3/TRBV12-4 | TRBD2 | CASSFPLPVSGTPSNNEQFF | TGTGCCAGCAGTTTTCCCTTGCCCGTTAGCGGGACACCGTCAAACAATGAGCAGTTCTTC
TRBJ2-7 | once | TRBV5-1 | TRBD1 | CASSQLQGNSYEQYF | TGCGCCAGCAGCCAGTTACAGGGGAACTCCTACGAGCAGTACTTC
TRBJ2-5 | - | TRBV6-2/TRBV6-3 | TRBD2 | CASSGLAGGPQETQYF | TGTGCCAGTTCGGGACTAGCGGGAGGGCCTCAAGAGACCCAGTACTTC
TRBJ2-5 | - | TRBV29-1 | TRBD2 | CSVESGLAGVGGETQYF | TGCAGCGTTGAATCCGGACTAGCGGGAGTGGGTGGAGAGACCCAGTACTTC
TRBJ1-1 | few | TRBV20-1 | TRBD1 | CSAKTGDTEAFF | TGCAGTGCTAAGACAGGGGACACTGAAGCTTTCTTT
TRBJ2-7 | few | TRBV4-2 | TRBD1 | CASSQEVLSRDRSYEQYF | TGTGCCAGCAGCCAAGAAGTCCTGAGTCGGGACAGATCCTACGAGCAGTACTTC
TRBJ2-5 | once | TRBV7-3 | TRBD1 | CASSSSGGGQETQYF | TGTGCCAGCAGCTCCTCAGGGGGCGGCCAAGAGACCCAGTACTTC
TRBJ2-4 | few | TRBV29-1 | TRBD1 | CSAVGGQGLAKNIQYF | TGCAGCGCTGTTGGCGGACAGGGACTAGCCAAAAACATTCAGTACTTC
TRBJ2-7 | - | TRBV20-1 | TRBD2 | CSASRLAGEGEQYF | TGCAGTGCTAGTAGACTAGCGGGAGAGGGCGAGCAGTACTTC
TRBJ2-7 | - | TRBV7-6 | TRBD1 | CASSFRQGQYEQYF | TGTGCCAGCAGCTTCCGACAGGGTCAGTACGAGCAGTACTTC
TRBJ1-1 | - | TRBV9 | TRBD1 | CASSPQGGPNTDAFF | TGTGCCAGCAGCCCCCAGGGGGGGCCGAACACTGACGCTTTCTTT
TRBJ1-1 | - | TRBV6-1 | TRBD1 | CASRGDRDSEAFF | TGTGCCAGCAGGGGGGACAGGGACTCTGAAGCTTTCTTT
TRBJ2-7 | - | TRBV4-1 | - | CASSQEGDPYSYEQYF | TGCGCCAGCAGCCAAGAAGGTGACCCTTACTCCTACGAGCAGTACTTC
TRBJ2-3 | few | TRBV29-1 | - | CGGRGGADTQYF | TGCGGGGGACGTGGGGGGGCGGATACGCAGTATTTT
TRBJ1-2 | - | TRBV7-2 | TRBD1 | CASSSRDREWVFSGYTF | TGTGCCAGCAGCTCCCGGGACAGGGAGTGGGTATTCAGTGGCTACACCTTC
TRBJ2-1 | - | TRBV9 | TRBD2 | CASSARVSSGRGNEQFF | TGTGCCAGCAGCGCCAGAGTCTCTAGCGGGAGGGGCAATGAGCAGTTCTTC
TRBJ1-1 | - | TRBV29-1 | TRBD1 | CSVEDTGGERSTEAFF | TGCAGCGTTGAAGATACAGGGGGCGAAAGGTCCACTGAAGCTTTCTTT